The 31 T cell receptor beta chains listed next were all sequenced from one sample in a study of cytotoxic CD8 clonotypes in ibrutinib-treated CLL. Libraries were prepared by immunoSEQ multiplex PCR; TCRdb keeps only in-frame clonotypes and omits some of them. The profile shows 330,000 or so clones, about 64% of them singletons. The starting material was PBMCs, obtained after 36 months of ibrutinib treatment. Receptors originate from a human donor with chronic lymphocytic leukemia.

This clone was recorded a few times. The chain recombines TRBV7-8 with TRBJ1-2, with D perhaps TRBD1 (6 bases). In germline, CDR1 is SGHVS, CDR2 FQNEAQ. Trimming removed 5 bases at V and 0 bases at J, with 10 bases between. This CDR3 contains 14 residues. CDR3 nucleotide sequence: TGTGCCAGCAGCCAGACAGGAGCTAACTATGGCTACACCTTC. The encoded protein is CASSQTGANYGYTF.

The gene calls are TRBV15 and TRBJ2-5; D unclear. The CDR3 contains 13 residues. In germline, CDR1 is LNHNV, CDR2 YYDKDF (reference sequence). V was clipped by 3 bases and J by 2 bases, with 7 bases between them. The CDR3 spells CATSRDHQETQYF. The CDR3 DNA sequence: TGTGCCACCAGCAGGGACCATCAAGAGACCCAGTACTTC. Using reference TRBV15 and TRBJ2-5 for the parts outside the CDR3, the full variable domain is DAMVIQNPRYQVTQFGKPVTLSCSQTLNHNVMYWYQQKSSQAPKLLFHYYDKDFNNEADTPDNFQSRRPNTSFCFLDIRSPGLGDTAMYLCATSRDHQETQYFGPGTRLLVL.

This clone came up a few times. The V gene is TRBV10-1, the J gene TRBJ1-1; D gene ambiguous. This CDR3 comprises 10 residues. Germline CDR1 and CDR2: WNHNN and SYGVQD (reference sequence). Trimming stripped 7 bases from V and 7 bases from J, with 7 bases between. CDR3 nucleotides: TGCGCCAGCAAAAGTAGTGAAGCTTTCTTT. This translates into CASKSSEAFF.

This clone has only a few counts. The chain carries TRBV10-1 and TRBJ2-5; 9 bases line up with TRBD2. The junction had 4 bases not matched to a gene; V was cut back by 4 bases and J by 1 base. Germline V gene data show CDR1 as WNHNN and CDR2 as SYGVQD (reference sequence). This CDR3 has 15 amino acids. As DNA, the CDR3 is TGCGCCAGCAGTGTGAGCGGGGGGCCCCAAGAGACCCAGTACTTC. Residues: CASSVSGGPQETQYF.

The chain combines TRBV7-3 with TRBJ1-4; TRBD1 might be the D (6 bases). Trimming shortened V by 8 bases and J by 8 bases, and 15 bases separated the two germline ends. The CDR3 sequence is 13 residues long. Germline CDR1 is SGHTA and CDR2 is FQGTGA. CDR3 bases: TGTGCCAGCCCTGGACAGTCTGGGGAAAAACTGTTTTTT. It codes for CASPGQSGEKLFF.

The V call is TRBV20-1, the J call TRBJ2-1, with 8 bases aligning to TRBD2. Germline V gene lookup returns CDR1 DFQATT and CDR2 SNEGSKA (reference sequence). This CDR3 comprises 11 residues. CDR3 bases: TGCAGCCCTCGGGGGGGCAATGAGCAGTTCTTC. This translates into CSPRGGNEQFF.

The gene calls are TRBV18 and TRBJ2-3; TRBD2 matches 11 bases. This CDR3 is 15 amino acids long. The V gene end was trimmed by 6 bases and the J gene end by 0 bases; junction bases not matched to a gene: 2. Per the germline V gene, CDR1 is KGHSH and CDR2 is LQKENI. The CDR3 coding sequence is TGTGCCAGCTCGCGGACTAGCGGGAGCACAGATACGCAGTATTTT. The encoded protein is CASSRTSGSTDTQYF.

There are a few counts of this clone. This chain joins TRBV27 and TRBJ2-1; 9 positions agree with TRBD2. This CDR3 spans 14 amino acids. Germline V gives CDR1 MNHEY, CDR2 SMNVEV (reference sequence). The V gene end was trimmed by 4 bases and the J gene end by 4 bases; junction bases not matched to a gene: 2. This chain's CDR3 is CASSYLAGYNEQFF. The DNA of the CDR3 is TGTGCCAGCAGTTATCTAGCGGGGTACAATGAGCAGTTCTTC.

CDR3 residues: CASSLFQGNYGYTF. CDR3 nucleotides: TGTGCCAGCAGTTTATTCCAAGGAAACTATGGCTACACCTTC. The chain uses TRBV28 and TRBJ1-2, with D unresolved. Per the germline V gene, CDR1 is MDHEN and CDR2 is SYDVKM. This CDR3 contains 14 residues. V was pared by 1 base and J by 2 bases, with 8 bases between.

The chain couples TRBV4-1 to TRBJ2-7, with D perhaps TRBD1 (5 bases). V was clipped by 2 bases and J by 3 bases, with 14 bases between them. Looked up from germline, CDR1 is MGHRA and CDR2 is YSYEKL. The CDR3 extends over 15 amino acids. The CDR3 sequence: CASSQYETELYEQYF. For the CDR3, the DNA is TGCGCCAGCAGCCAATACGAGACAGAGCTCTACGAGCAGTACTTC.

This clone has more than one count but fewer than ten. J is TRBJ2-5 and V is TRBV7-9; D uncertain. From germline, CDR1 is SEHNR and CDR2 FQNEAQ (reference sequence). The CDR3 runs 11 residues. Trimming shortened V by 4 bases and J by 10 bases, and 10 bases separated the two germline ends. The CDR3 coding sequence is TGTGCCAGCAGCTGGGCCCTAGGCCAGTACTTC. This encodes CASSWALGQYF.

CDR3 residues: CASKTRDRANTEAFF. The CDR3 DNA reads as TGTGCCAGTAAAACCCGGGACAGAGCTAACACTGAAGCTTTCTTT. The chain uses TRBV19 and TRBJ1-1; 7 bases fit TRBD1. Germline CDR1 is LNHDA and CDR2 is SQIVND (reference sequence). The length of the CDR3 is 15 residues. V shed 7 bases and J 2 bases; nucleotides not matched to a gene: 10.

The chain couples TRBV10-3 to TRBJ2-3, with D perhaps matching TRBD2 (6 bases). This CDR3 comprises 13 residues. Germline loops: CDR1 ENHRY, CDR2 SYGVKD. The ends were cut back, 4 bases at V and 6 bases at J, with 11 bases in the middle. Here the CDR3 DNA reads TGTGCCATCAGTGTGGCGGGGTCGGATACGCAGTATTTT. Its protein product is CAISVAGSDTQYF.

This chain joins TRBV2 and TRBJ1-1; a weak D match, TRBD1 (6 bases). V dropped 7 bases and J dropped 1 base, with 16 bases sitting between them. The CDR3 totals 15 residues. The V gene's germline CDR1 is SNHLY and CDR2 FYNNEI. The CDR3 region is CASIGGAGGNTEAFF. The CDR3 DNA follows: TGTGCCAGCATTGGGGGGGCCGGTGGGAACACTGAAGCTTTCTTT.

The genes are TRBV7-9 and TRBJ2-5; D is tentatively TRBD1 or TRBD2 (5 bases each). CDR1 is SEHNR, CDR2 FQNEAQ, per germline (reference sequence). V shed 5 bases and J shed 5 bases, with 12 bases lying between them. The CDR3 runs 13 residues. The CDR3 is CASSKVGVETQYF. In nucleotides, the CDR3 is TGTGCCAGCAGCAAAGTGGGGGTTGAGACCCAGTACTTC.

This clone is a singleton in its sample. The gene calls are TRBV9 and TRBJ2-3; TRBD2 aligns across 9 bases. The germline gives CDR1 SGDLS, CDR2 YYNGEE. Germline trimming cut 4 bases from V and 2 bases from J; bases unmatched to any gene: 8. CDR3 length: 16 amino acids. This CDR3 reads CASSRFSGGYTDTQYF. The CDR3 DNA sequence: TGTGCCAGCAGCCGCTTTAGCGGGGGTTACACAGATACGCAGTATTTT.

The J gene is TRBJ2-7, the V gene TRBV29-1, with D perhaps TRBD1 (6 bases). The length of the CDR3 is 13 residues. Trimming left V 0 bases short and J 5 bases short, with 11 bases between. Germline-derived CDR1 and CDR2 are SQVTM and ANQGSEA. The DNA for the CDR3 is TGCAGCGTTGAAGATGCAGGGGCCCACGAGCAGTACTTC. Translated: CSVEDAGAHEQYF.

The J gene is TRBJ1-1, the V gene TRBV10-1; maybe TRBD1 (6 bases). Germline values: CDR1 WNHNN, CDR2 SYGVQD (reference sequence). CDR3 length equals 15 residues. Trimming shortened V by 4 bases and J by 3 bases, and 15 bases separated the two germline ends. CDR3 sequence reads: CASSAGGHRDTEAFF. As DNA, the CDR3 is TGCGCCAGCAGTGCCGGGGGGCATCGGGACACTGAAGCTTTCTTT.

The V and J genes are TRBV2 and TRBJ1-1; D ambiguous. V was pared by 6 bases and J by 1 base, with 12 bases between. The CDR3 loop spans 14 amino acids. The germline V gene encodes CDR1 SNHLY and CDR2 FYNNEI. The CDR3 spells CASRERLRNTEAFF. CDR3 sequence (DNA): TGTGCCAGCAGGGAAAGACTGAGGAACACTGAAGCTTTCTTT. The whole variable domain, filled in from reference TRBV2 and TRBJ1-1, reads EPEVTQTPSHQVTQMGQEVILRCVPISNHLYFYWYRQILGQKVEFLVSFYNNEISEKSEIFDDQFSVERPDGSNFTLKIRSTKLEDSAMYFCASRERLRNTEAFFGQGTRLTVV.

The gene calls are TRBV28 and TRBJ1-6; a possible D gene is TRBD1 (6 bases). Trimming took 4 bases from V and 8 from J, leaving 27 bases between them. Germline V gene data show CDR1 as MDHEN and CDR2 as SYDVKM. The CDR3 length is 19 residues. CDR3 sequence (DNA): TGTGCCAGCAGTTCGATACTTACTACAGGGATTGTCCGAGATTCACCCCTCCACTTT. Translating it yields CASSSILTTGIVRDSPLHF.

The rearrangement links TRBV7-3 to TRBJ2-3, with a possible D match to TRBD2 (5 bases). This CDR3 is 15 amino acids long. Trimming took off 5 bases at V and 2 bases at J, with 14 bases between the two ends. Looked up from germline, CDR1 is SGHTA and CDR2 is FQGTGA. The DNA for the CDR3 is TGTGCCAGCAGCAACCCGGGGTCAAACACAGATACGCAGTATTTT. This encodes CASSNPGSNTDTQYF. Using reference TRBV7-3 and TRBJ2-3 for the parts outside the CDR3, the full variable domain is GAGVSQTPSNKVTEKGKYVELRCDPISGHTALYWYRQSLGQGPEFLIYFQGTGAADDSGLPNDRFFAVRPEGSVSTLKIQRTERGDSAVYLCASSNPGSNTDTQYFGPGTRLTVL.

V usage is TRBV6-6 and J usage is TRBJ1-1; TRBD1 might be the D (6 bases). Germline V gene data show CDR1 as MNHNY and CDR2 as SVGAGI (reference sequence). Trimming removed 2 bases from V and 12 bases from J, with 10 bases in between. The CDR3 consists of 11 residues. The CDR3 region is CASSYGGATFF. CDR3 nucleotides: TGTGCCAGCAGTTACGGGGGGGCGACTTTCTTT.

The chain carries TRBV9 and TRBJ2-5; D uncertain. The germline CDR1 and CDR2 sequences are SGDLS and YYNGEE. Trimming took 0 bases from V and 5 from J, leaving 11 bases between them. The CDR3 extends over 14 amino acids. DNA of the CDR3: TGTGCCAGCAGCGTAGGAGATAGCCGGGAGACCCAGTACTTC. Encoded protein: CASSVGDSRETQYF.

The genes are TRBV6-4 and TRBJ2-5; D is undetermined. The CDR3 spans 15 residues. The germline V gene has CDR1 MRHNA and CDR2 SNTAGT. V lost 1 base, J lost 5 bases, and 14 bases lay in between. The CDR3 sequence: CASSDYPVLVETQYF. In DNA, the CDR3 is TGTGCCAGCAGTGACTACCCGGTCCTGGTGGAGACCCAGTACTTC.

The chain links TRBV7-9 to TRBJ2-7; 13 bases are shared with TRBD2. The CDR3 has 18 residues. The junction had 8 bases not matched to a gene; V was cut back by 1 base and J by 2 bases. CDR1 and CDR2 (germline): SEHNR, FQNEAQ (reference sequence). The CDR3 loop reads CASSLVRLAGGQPYEQYF. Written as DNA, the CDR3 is TGTGCCAGCAGCTTAGTTCGACTAGCGGGGGGTCAACCCTACGAGCAGTACTTC.

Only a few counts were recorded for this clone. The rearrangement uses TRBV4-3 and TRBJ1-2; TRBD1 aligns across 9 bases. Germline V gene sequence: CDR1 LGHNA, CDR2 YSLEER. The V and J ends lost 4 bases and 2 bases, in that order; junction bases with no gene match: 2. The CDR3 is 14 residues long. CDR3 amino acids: CASSPDRGNYGYTF. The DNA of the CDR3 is TGCGCCAGCAGCCCGGACAGGGGAAACTATGGCTACACCTTC.

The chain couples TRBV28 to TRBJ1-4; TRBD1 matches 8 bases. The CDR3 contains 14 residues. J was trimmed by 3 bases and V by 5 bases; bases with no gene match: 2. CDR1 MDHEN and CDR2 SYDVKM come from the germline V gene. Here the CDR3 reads CASSEQGANEKLFF. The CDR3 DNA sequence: TGTGCCAGCAGTGAACAGGGGGCTAATGAAAAACTGTTTTTT.

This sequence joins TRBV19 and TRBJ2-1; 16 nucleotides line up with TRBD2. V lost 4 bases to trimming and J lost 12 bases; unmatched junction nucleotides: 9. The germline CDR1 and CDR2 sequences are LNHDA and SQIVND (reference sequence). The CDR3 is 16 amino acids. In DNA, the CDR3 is TGTGCCAGTAGTACCACCGGGACTAGCGGGAGGGCCGCGCAGTTCTTC. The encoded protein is CASSTTGTSGRAAQFF.

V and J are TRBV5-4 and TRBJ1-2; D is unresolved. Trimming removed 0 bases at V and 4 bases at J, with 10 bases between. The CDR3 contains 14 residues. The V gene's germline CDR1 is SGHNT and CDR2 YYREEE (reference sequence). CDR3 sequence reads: CASSLDSSVYGYTF. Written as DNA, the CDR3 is TGTGCCAGCAGCTTGGACAGCTCAGTCTATGGCTACACCTTC. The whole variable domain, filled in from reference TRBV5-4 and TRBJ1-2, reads ETGVTQSPTHLIKTRGQQVTLRCSSQSGHNTVSWYQQALGQGPQFIFQYYREEENGRGNFPPRFSGLQFPNYSSELNVNALELDDSALYLCASSLDSSVYGYTFGSGTRLTVV.

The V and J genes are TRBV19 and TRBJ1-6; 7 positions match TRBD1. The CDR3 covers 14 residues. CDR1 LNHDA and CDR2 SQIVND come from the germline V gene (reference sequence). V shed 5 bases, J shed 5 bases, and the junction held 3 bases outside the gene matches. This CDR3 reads CASSPTGNNSPLHF. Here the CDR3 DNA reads TGTGCCAGTAGTCCGACAGGGAATAATTCACCCCTCCACTTT.

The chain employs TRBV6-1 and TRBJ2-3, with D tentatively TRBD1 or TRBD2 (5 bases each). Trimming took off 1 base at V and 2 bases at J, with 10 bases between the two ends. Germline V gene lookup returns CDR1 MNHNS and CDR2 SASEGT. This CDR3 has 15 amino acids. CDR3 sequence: CASSEGGVFTDTQYF. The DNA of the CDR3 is TGTGCCAGCAGTGAAGGAGGGGTCTTCACAGATACGCAGTATTTT.